Listed below are T cell receptor beta chains from one sample, sequenced in a study of CD8 T cells in ankylosing spondylitis. TCRdb re-derived calls from the 5' RACE reads in MiXCR, one entry per CDR3 protein. The sample comprises around 330,000 distinct CDR3 sequences, more than 9% of which are singletons, and about 10% rests with the top ten. The sample consisted of blood, either unsorted or a sorted T cell fraction (not recorded which). These receptors came from a female donor with ankylosing spondylitis or in good health (not recorded which). CDR3s include the opening cysteine and the closing phenylalanine or tryptophan. Each record gives: D gene, J gene, V gene, clone size, CDR3 protein, CDR3 DNA. The D gene is left open where the match is weak. Size is stated for part of the rows, as once, few or many counts, or as a class when the clone is expanded.

>.|TRBJ2-7|TRBV20-1|few
CSASNSYEQYF
TGCAGTGCTTCTAACTCCTACGAGCAGTACTTC
>.|TRBJ1-1|TRBV20-1|once
CSARDGATNTEAFF
TGCAGTGCTAGAGATGGGGCTACGAACACTGAAGCTTTCTTT
>.|TRBJ2-3|TRBV20-1|many
CSARGGFVDTQYF
TGCAGTGCTAGAGGGGGGTTTGTGGATACGCAGTATTTT
>.|TRBJ2-1|TRBV12-3/TRBV12-4|many
CASSLRGAGNNEQFF
TGTGCCAGCAGTTTAAGGGGGGCGGGGAATAATGAGCAGTTCTTC
>TRBD1|TRBJ1-4|TRBV28|few
CASSSPGQGNEKLFF
TGTGCCAGCAGTTCCCCGGGACAGGGTAATGAAAAACTGTTTTTT
>TRBD1|TRBJ1-2|TRBV7-9|.
CASSLGRQGAYGDTF
TGTGCCAGCAGCTTAGGAAGGCAGGGGGCCTATGGCGACACCTTC
>.|TRBJ2-2|TRBV5-1|few
CASSLSVGVEGTGELFF
TGCGCCAGCAGCCTCTCCGTGGGGGTCGAAGGCACCGGGGAGCTGTTTTTT
>.|TRBJ2-2|TRBV20-1|many
CSARALVAGELFF
TGCAGTGCTAGAGCATTGGTAGCCGGGGAGCTGTTTTTT
>TRBD2|TRBJ2-2|TRBV4-2|.
CASSQELRLAPTGELFF
TGTGCCAGCAGCCAAGAGTTGCGACTAGCGCCCACCGGGGAGCTGTTTTTT
>TRBD2|TRBJ2-1|TRBV30|once
CALDSGEYNEQFF
TGTGCCTTGGATAGCGGGGAATACAATGAGCAGTTCTTC
>.|TRBJ1-2|TRBV30|once
CAWSVLGYTF
TGTGCCTGGAGTGTATTAGGCTACACCTTC
>TRBD1|TRBJ2-1|TRBV10-3|.
CAINPGQGTKNEQFF
TGTGCCATCAACCCCGGACAGGGGACTAAGAATGAGCAGTTCTTC
>.|TRBJ2-3|TRBV4-3|many
CASSQDPHAGPDTQYF
TGCGCCAGCAGCCAAGACCCCCACGCAGGGCCAGATACGCAGTATTTT
>TRBD1|TRBJ1-5|TRBV12-3/TRBV12-4|many
CASSLQTGIRQPQHF
TGTGCCAGCAGTTTGCAGACAGGGATAAGGCAGCCCCAGCATTTT
>TRBD1|TRBJ2-7|TRBV20-1|many
CSARDRGGSYEQYF
TGCAGTGCTAGGGACAGGGGAGGAAGCTACGAGCAGTACTTC
>.|TRBJ1-1|TRBV5-6|many
CASSWQSSSNTEAFF
TGTGCCAGCAGCTGGCAATCCTCCTCGAACACTGAAGCTTTCTTT
>.|TRBJ1-5|TRBV19|.
CASSISGSRINQPQHF
TGTGCCAGTAGTATCAGCGGATCCAGAATTAATCAGCCCCAGCATTTT
>.|TRBJ1-2|TRBV18|.
CASSPPGSTNYGYTF
TGTGCCAGCTCACCACCGGGCAGTACGAACTATGGCTACACCTTC
>TRBD2|TRBJ2-2|TRBV6-5|.
CASSYAGLAGGELFF
TGTGCCAGCAGTTACGCAGGACTAGCGGGCGGGGAGCTGTTTTTT
>.|TRBJ2-2|TRBV27|few
CASSPPSTGLNANTGELFF
TGTGCCAGCAGTCCCCCGTCGACAGGCTTAAACGCGAACACCGGGGAGCTGTTTTTT
>.|TRBJ2-7|TRBV5-6|many
CASSLAGRGYEQYF
TGTGCCAGCAGCTTGGCCGGCAGGGGTTACGAGCAGTACTTC
>.|TRBJ1-1|TRBV20-1|many
CSASVPTEAFF
TGCAGTGCTTCAGTCCCAACTGAAGCTTTCTTT
>TRBD2|TRBJ2-3|TRBV20-1|many
CSARDPREGEAPPDTQYF
TGCAGTGCTAGAGATCCTCGGGAGGGGGAGGCCCCCCCAGATACGCAGTATTTT
>.|TRBJ2-1|TRBV28|many
CASSLPGSEQFF
TGTGCCAGCAGTTTACCAGGGAGTGAGCAGTTCTTC
>.|TRBJ1-1|TRBV14|many
CASSETAYTEAFF
TGTGCCAGCAGCGAGACAGCGTACACTGAAGCTTTCTTT
>.|TRBJ1-5|TRBV12-3/TRBV12-4|.
CASSFDRDQPQHF
TGTGCCAGCAGTTTCGACCGAGATCAGCCCCAGCATTTT
>TRBD2|TRBJ2-7|TRBV28|many
CASGLAGAMGTYEQYF
TGTGCCAGCGGTTTAGCGGGGGCCATGGGGACCTACGAGCAGTACTTC
>.|TRBJ2-4|TRBV10-2|many
CASSDPTGYPKNIQYF
TGCGCCAGCAGTGATCCCACAGGGTACCCCAAAAACATTCAGTACTTC
>.|TRBJ2-2|TRBV6-1|once
CASSWTESNTGELFF
TGTGCCAGCAGCTGGACGGAATCGAACACCGGGGAGCTGTTTTTT
>.|TRBJ2-5|TRBV21-1|many
CASNYFPGNEGETQYF
TGTGCCAGCAACTATTTCCCGGGTAACGAGGGGGAGACCCAGTACTTC
>.|TRBJ2-7|TRBV6-2/TRBV6-3|many
CASSLDSHGQYF
TGTGCCAGCAGTTTGGACAGTCATGGGCAGTACTTC
>TRBD2|TRBJ2-1|TRBV15|many
CATSRDPTSGGLYNEQFF
TGTGCCACCAGCAGAGATCCTACTAGCGGGGGCCTCTACAATGAGCAGTTCTTC
>.|TRBJ1-4|TRBV5-1|few
CASSPLRGIGNEKLFF
TGCGCCAGCAGCCCCTTGCGGGGGATTGGGAATGAAAAACTGTTTTTT
>.|TRBJ1-2|TRBV6-5|many
CASSSRQNYGYTF
TGTGCCAGCAGTTCCCGACAGAACTATGGCTACACCTTC
>.|TRBJ1-2|TRBV27|many
CASSLRVASGYTF
TGTGCCAGCAGTTTAAGGGTGGCGAGTGGCTACACCTTC
>.|TRBJ1-1|TRBV20-1|many
CSASPLRNSEAFF
TGCAGTGCTTCCCCGCTGCGGAATTCTGAAGCTTTCTTT
>TRBD1|TRBJ2-1|TRBV5-1|many
CASSSRPGQLPSSYNEQFF
TGCGCCAGCAGCTCGCGACCGGGACAGCTACCGAGCTCCTACAATGAGCAGTTCTTC
>TRBD2|TRBJ2-7|TRBV20-1|many
CSAIDPSGSRYEQYF
TGCAGTGCTATTGATCCTAGCGGGAGTCGGTACGAGCAGTACTTC
>.|TRBJ1-1|TRBV2|few
CASGTGIGDTEAFF
TGTGCCAGCGGAACAGGGATAGGAGACACTGAAGCTTTCTTT
>.|TRBJ2-7|TRBV7-2|.
CASSSTPGEPYEQYF
TGTGCCAGCAGCTCTACCCCAGGGGAACCCTACGAGCAGTACTTC